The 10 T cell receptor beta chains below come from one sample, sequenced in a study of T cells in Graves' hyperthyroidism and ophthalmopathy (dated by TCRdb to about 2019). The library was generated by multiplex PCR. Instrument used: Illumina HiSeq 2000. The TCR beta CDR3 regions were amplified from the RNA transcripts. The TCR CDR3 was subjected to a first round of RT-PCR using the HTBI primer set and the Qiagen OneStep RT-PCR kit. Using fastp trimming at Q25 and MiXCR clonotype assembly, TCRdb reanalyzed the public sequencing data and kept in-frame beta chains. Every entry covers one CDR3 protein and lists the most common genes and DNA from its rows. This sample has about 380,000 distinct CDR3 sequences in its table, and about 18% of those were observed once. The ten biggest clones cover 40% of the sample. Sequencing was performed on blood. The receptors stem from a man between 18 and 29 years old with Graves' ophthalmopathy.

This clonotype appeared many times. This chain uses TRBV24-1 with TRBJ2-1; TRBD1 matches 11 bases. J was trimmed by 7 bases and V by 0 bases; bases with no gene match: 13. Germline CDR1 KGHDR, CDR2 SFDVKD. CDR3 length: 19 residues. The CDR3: CATSDLHSPQDRGLNEQFF. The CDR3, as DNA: TGTGCCACCAGTGATTTGCATAGTCCCCAGGACAGGGGGCTTAATGAGCAGTTCTTC.

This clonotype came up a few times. The CDR3 protein is CASTRDDYGYTF. CDR3 in DNA: TGTGCCAGTACGAGGGACGACTATGGCTACACCTTC. This chain uses TRBV19 with TRBJ1-2; D is perhaps TRBD1 (5 bases). The CDR3 loop spans 12 amino acids. CDR1 is LNHDA, CDR2 SQIVND, per germline (reference sequence). V dropped 7 bases and J dropped 3 bases, with 9 bases sitting between them.

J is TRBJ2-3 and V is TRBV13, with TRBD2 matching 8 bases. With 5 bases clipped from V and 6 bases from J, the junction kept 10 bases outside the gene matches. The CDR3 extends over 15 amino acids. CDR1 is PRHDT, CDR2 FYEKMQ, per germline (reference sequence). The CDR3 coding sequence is TGTGCCAGCAGCGGCCCGGGGGGGGCGGGGGATACGCAGTATTTT. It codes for CASSGPGGAGDTQYF.

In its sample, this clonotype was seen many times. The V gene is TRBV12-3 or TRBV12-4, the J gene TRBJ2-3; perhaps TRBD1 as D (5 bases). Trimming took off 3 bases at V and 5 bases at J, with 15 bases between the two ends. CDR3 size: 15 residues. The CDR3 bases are TGTGCCAGCAGTTTGGGGCAGCAGCAGGGAGATACGCAGTATTTT. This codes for CASSLGQQQGDTQYF.

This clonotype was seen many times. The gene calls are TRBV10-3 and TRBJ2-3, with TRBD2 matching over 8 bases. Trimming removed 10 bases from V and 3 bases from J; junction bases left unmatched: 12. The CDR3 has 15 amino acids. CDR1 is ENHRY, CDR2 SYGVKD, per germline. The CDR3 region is CATLPPGGGTDTQYF. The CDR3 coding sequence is TGTGCCACGCTACCGCCGGGAGGGGGGACAGATACGCAGTATTTT.

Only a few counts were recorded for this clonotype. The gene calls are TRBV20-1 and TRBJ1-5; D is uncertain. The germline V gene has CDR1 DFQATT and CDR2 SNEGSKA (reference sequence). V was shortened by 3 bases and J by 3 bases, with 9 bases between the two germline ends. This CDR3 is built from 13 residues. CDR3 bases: TGCAGTGCTAGTTCCGGGAACAATCAGCCCCAGCATTTT. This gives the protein CSASSGNNQPQHF.

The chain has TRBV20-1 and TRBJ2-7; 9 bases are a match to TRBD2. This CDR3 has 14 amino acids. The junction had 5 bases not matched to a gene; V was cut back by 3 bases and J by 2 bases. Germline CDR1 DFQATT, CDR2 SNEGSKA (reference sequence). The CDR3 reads CSARPASGAYEQYF. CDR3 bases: TGCAGTGCTAGGCCGGCTAGCGGGGCCTACGAGCAGTACTTC.

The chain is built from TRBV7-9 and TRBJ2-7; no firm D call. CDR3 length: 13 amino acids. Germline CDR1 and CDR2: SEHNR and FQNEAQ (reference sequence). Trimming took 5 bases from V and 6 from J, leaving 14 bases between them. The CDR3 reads CASSLLGPGEQYF. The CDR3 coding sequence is TGTGCCAGCAGCCTTCTAGGGCCTGGCGAGCAGTACTTC.

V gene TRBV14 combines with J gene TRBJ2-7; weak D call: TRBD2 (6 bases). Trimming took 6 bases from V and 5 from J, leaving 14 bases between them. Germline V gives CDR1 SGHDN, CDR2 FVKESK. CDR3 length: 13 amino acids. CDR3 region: CASRNTGVDEQYF. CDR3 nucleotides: TGTGCCAGCAGAAATACGGGGGTCGACGAGCAGTACTTC.

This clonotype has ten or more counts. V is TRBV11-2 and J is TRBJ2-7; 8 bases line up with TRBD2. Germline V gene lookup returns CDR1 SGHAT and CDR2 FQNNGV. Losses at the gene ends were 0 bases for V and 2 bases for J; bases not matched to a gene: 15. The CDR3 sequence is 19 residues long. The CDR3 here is CASSLDHGWGGGWPYEQYF. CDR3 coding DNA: TGTGCCAGCAGCTTAGATCACGGGTGGGGCGGGGGGTGGCCCTACGAGCAGTACTTC.